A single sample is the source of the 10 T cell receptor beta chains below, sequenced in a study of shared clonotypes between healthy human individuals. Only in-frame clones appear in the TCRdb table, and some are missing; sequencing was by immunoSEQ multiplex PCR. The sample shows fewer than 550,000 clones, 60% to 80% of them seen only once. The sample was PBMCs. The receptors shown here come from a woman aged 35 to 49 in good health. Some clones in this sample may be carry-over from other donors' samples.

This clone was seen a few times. The DNA for the CDR3 is TGTGCCAGCAGCTTAGCGGGACAGGGAAGCAATCAGCCCCAGCATTTT. It is translated as CASSLAGQGSNQPQHF. The genes are TRBV7-2 and TRBJ1-5; 9 bases are shared with TRBD1. The ends lost 0 bases at V and 1 base at J; junction bases unmatched: 1. The CDR3 has 16 amino acids. In germline, CDR1 is SGHTA, CDR2 FQGNSA.

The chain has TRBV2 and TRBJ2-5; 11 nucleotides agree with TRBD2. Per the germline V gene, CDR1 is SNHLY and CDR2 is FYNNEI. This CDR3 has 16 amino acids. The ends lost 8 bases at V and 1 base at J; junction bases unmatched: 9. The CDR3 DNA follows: TGTGCCAGCGGGACTAGCGGAGCGAGACGCCAAGAGACCCAGTACTTC. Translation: CASGTSGARRQETQYF.

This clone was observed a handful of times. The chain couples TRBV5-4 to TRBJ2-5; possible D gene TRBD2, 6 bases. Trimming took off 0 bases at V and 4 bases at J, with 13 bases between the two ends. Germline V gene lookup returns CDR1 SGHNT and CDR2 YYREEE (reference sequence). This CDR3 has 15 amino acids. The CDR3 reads CASSLDPAGRETQYF. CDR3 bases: TGTGCCAGCAGCTTGGATCCAGCGGGTAGAGAGACCCAGTACTTC.

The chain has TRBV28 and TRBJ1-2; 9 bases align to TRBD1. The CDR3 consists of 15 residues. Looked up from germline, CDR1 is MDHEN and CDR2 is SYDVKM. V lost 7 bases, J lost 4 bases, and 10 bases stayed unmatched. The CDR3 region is CASISWTGVTYGYTF. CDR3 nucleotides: TGTGCCAGCATCAGTTGGACAGGGGTCACCTATGGCTACACCTTC.

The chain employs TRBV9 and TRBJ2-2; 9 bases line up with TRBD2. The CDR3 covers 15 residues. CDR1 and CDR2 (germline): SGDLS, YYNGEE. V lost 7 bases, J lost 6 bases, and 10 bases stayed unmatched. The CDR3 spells CASSGGRALAGELFF. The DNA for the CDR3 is TGTGCCAGCTCCGGCGGGAGGGCCTTGGCCGGGGAGCTGTTTTTT.

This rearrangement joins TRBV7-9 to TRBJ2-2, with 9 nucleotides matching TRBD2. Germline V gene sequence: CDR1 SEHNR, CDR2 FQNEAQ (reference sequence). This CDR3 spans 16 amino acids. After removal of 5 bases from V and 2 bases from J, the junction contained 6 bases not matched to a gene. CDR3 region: CASSPRLADNTGELFF. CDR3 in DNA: TGTGCCAGCAGCCCGAGACTAGCGGATAACACCGGGGAGCTGTTTTTT.

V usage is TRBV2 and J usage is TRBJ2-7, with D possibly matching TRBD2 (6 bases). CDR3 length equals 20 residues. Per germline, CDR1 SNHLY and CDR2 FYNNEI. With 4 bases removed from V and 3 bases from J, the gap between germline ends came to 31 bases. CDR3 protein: CASSGFGGGIAENLSYEQYF. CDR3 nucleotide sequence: TGTGCCAGCAGTGGGTTCGGCGGTGGGATAGCGGAAAACCTCAGCTACGAGCAGTACTTC. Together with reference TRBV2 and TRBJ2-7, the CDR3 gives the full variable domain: EPEVTQTPSHQVTQMGQEVILRCVPISNHLYFYWYRQILGQKVEFLVSFYNNEISEKSEIFDDQFSVERPDGSNFTLKIRSTKLEDSAMYFCASSGFGGGIAENLSYEQYFGPGTRLTVT.

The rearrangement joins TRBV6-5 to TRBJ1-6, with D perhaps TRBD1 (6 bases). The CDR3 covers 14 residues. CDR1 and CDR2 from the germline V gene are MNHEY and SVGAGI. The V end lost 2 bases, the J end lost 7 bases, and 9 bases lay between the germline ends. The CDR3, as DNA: TGTGCCAGCAGTTACCGACAGGAGAATTCACCCCTCCACTTT. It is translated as CASSYRQENSPLHF.

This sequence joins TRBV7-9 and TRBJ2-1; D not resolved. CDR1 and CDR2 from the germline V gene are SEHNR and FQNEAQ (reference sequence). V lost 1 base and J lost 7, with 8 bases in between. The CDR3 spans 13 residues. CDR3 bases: TGTGCCAGCAGCTTAGGTCATAAGAATGAGCAGTTCTTC. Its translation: CASSLGHKNEQFF.

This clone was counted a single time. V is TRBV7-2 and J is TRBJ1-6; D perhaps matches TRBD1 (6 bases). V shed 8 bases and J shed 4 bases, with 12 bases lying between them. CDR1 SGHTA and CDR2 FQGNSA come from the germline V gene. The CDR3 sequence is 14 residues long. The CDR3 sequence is CASSVTGYNSPLHF. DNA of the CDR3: TGTGCCAGCTCCGTCACAGGGTATAATTCACCCCTCCACTTT.